The rows below give T cell receptor beta chains drawn from one sample of a study of liver allograft versus peripheral blood T cells. MiXCR, run by TCRdb on the reads, gives a single entry per CDR3 protein. The sample contains around 13,000 distinct CDR3 sequences, under 30% of which appear only once. These receptors were collected from a human patient who had a liver transplant. Some of these T cells may belong to the graft donor. The CDR3 runs from the conserved cysteine through the conserved F or W. The D gene is left open where the match is weak. Size is stated for part of the rows, as once, few or many counts, or as a class when the clone is expanded.

j_call v_call d_call clone_size cdr3_nt cdr3_aa
TRBJ1-5 TRBV9 TRBD1 NA TGTGCCAGCAGACCACTCCGGGACAGGGGGGGTCAGCCCCAGCATTTT CASRPLRDRGGQPQHF
TRBJ1-2 TRBV24-1 TRBD1 medium-sized TGTGCCACCAGTGACTCGACAGGGGGCATCTATGGCTACACCTTC CATSDSTGGIYGYTF
TRBJ1-6 TRBV6-5 TRBD1 medium-sized TGTGCCAGCAGCTTGGGACAGGAGAATTCACCCCTCCACTTT CASSLGQENSPLHF
TRBJ2-7 TRBV6-1 TRBD1 many TGTGCCAGCAGTGAAAGGGACAGGGACTACGAGCAGTACTTC CASSERDRDYEQYF
TRBJ2-1 TRBV24-1 TRBD2 many TGTGCCACCAGTGTAGCGGGAGGCTACAATGAGCAGTTCTTC CATSVAGGYNEQFF
TRBJ2-7 TRBV6-1 TRBD2 medium-sized TGTGCCAGCAGTGAGGGACTAGCCTTCTCCTACGAGCAGTACTTC CASSEGLAFSYEQYF
TRBJ2-5 TRBV18 NA medium-sized TGTGCCAGCTCTCCGGGCGGGTCGGAGACCCAGTACTTC CASSPGGSETQYF
TRBJ1-1 TRBV6-1 NA many TGTGCCAGCAGTGAACCTGGGAACACTGAAGCTTTCTTT CASSEPGNTEAFF
TRBJ1-2 TRBV7-9 NA NA TGTGCCAGCAGCCGAGACAGCTTCTATGGCTACACCTTC CASSRDSFYGYTF
TRBJ2-1 TRBV6-5 NA many TGTGCCAGCAGCAAAAAAGCGGCCTACAATGAGCAGTTCTTC CASSKKAAYNEQFF
TRBJ2-1 TRBV28 NA medium-sized TGTGCCAGCAGTCCCCCCGGACAGTTGAACTACAATGAGCAGTTCTTC CASSPPGQLNYNEQFF
TRBJ2-2 TRBV29-1 TRBD1 NA TGCAGCGTTGCCGGACAGGGCCAGAACACCGGGGAGCTGTTTTTT CSVAGQGQNTGELFF
TRBJ2-2 TRBV20-1 NA NA TGCAGTGCTAGAGTAGAAGTCACGGTGAACACCGGGGAGCTGTTTTTT CSARVEVTVNTGELFF
TRBJ2-7 TRBV6-1 NA NA TGTGCCAGCAGTGAAGCAGGGGGTACGTACGAGCAGTACTTC CASSEAGGTYEQYF
TRBJ2-3 TRBV6-5 TRBD2 medium-sized TGTGCCAGCAGTTACGGGGGGGTAGCAGATACGCAGTATTTT CASSYGGVADTQYF
TRBJ2-7 TRBV27 TRBD1 NA TGTGCCAGCAGTAAAACCCCGACAGGGTTAGGATACGAGCAGTACTTC CASSKTPTGLGYEQYF
TRBJ2-7 TRBV5-6 NA NA TGTGCCAGCAGCTTGGCACAGCTCGAGCAGTACTTC CASSLAQLEQYF
TRBJ1-6 TRBV27 NA medium-sized TGTGCCAGCAGCCTTGGGGGGGTAGGTTCACCCCTCCACTTT CASSLGGVGSPLHF
TRBJ1-1 TRBV7-2 NA NA TGTGCCAGCACCCGCACAGGCCGTGAAGCTTTCTTT CASTRTGREAFF
TRBJ1-1 TRBV9 NA medium-sized TGTGCCAGCAGCGTAGGCTCTATCGACAGACAGAACACTGAAGCTTTCTTT CASSVGSIDRQNTEAFF
TRBJ2-1 TRBV7-9 TRBD1 NA TGTGCCAGCAGCCTAGGACAGGTTAACAATGAGCAGTTCTTC CASSLGQVNNEQFF
TRBJ2-5 TRBV5-4 NA few TGTGCCAGCAGCTTGCCTCCCGGGGGCGGAGGTGGAGAGACCCAGTACTTC CASSLPPGGGGGETQYF
TRBJ1-6 TRBV12-3/TRBV12-4 NA NA TGTGCCAGCAGTTTAGTTCTCAGTTCCTATAATTCACCCCTCCACTTT CASSLVLSSYNSPLHF
TRBJ1-2 TRBV12-3/TRBV12-4 TRBD1 NA TGTGCCAGCAGTTCACAGGGGGACTATGGCTACACCTTC CASSSQGDYGYTF
TRBJ1-1 TRBV6-5 NA few TGTGCCAGCAGTTACTCGACCTCGGGGGAAGCTTTCTTT CASSYSTSGEAFF
TRBJ2-5 TRBV6-1 TRBD1 medium-sized TGTGCCAGCAGTGAAACAGGGGTCACAGAGACCCAGTACTTC CASSETGVTETQYF
TRBJ2-7 TRBV28 TRBD2 few TGTGCCAGCAGTCTGGGACTAGCGGGAGTCATCACCTACGAGCAGTACTTC CASSLGLAGVITYEQYF
TRBJ1-2 TRBV28 TRBD1 NA TGTGCCAGCAGAACTCACGGGACAGGGGCCTATGGCTACACCTTC CASRTHGTGAYGYTF
TRBJ1-1 TRBV18 NA medium-sized TGTGCCAGCTCGCTGGCTGAGAACACTGAAGCTTTCTTT CASSLAENTEAFF
TRBJ2-2 TRBV12-3/TRBV12-4 NA NA TGTGCCAGCAGTTTAGCGAGGGCCGGGGAGCTGTTTTTT CASSLARAGELFF
TRBJ2-7 TRBV28 NA NA TGTGCCAGCAGTACGGGACTCTCCACCTACGAGCAGTACTTC CASSTGLSTYEQYF
TRBJ2-2 TRBV6-1 TRBD2 medium-sized TGTGCCAGCAGTGAATATCCGGGACTAGCGGGTTCCGGGGAGCTGTTTTTT CASSEYPGLAGSGELFF
TRBJ1-3 TRBV19 TRBD1 many TGTGCCACCGGGGACAGGCCCTTCTCTGGAAACACCATATATTTT CATGDRPFSGNTIYF
TRBJ1-4 TRBV30 NA NA TGTGCCTGGAGTGCCAACGGGGGGTACAGGGTACTGTTTTTT CAWSANGGYRVLFF
TRBJ1-1 TRBV20-1 NA NA TGCAGTGCTAGCGGCGTAAGCCTTGGGAACACTGAAGCTTTCTTT CSASGVSLGNTEAFF
TRBJ2-7 TRBV6-6 NA many TGTGCCACCACGGACAGTAGCTCCTACGAGCAGTACTTC CATTDSSSYEQYF
TRBJ1-2 TRBV27 TRBD1 medium-sized TGTGCCAGCAGTTTACAGGGGGCAACGCTTCTCATCTATGGCTACACCTTC CASSLQGATLLIYGYTF
TRBJ1-2 TRBV6-1 TRBD1 medium-sized TGTGCCAGCAGTGAAGTAGGGGGCAGCGGCTACACCTTC CASSEVGGSGYTF
TRBJ1-1 TRBV27 NA medium-sized TGTGCCAGCAGTCCCCCGATGGTAGCGAACACTGAAGCTTTCTTT CASSPPMVANTEAFF
TRBJ2-2 TRBV6-5 NA NA TGTGCCAGCAGGGATAGTGGGGGGAACACCGGGGAGCTGTTTTTT CASRDSGGNTGELFF
TRBJ2-1 TRBV19 TRBD2 many TGTGCCAGTAGTAGTCTAGCGGGGTCCTACAATGAGCAGTTCTTC CASSSLAGSYNEQFF
TRBJ1-2 TRBV29-1 NA medium-sized TGCAGCGTTGAGTCAAACTATGGCTACACCTTC CSVESNYGYTF
TRBJ1-1 TRBV6-1 TRBD1 medium-sized TGTGCCAGCAGCCCGGGACAGGGATACCGGAACACTGAAGCTTTCTTT CASSPGQGYRNTEAFF
TRBJ2-2 TRBV6-5 TRBD1 many TGTGCCAGCAGTTTCGACAGGGTCATTGACACCGGGGAGCTGTTTTTT CASSFDRVIDTGELFF